Listed below are T cell receptor beta chains from one sample, sequenced in a study of CD8+ T cells in alopecia areata. The assay was immunoSEQ multiplex PCR, and TCRdb's table has in-frame clones only and misses some. Found here are 110,000 to 150,000 clones, approximately 60% of them singletons; the top ten hold just over 35%. Sequencing input: CD8+ T cells sorted from blood. These receptors were obtained from a human donor in good health. The CDR3 runs from the conserved cysteine through the conserved F or W.

TRBV5-1	TRBJ2-2	CASSLLGLAEITGELFF
TRBV29-1	TRBJ2-7	CSVVSAYEQYF
TRBV2	TRBJ2-5	CASRGTGGGRETQYF
TRBV29-1	.	CSAEFSTYEQYF
TRBV2	TRBJ2-7	CASSEALLEGASHEQYF
TRBV6-1	TRBJ2-1	CASKGTGSSYNEQFF
TRBV4-2	TRBJ1-5	CASSQDGAGSGQPQHF
TRBV5-1	TRBJ1-2	CASSLRGTDYGYTF
TRBV29-1	.	CSVEEGRGYEQYF
TRBV4-1	TRBJ2-3	CASSQYPDTDTQYF
TRBV29-1	TRBJ2-6	CSVEDRGLAVSAGANVLTF
TRBV27	TRBJ1-1	CASKGGGNTEAFF
TRBV5-1	TRBJ2-2	CASSLKVSANTGELFF
TRBV27	TRBJ2-3	CASRQTDTQYF
TRBV7-9	TRBJ1-2	CASSLEPPGVYGYTF
TRBV29-1	TRBJ2-7	CSVEDSKSTYEQYF
TRBV5-4	TRBJ2-6	CASSLAEQSSGANVLTF
TRBV25-1	TRBJ2-7	CASSEGFPYEQYF
TRBV27	TRBJ2-7	CASSYDLGGYEQYF
TRBV29-1	TRBJ2-7	CSVEVSQGATYEQYF
TRBV6-5	TRBJ2-4	CASHATGTFRYF
TRBV7-9	TRBJ1-5	CASSLGQGPNQPQHF
TRBV14	TRBJ1-2	CASSQGGVSYGYTF
TRBV5-4	TRBJ2-3	CASSFGRSTDTQYF
TRBV5-5	TRBJ1-1	CASSGYGAFF
TRBV27	TRBJ1-4	CASRGTADEKLFF
TRBV19	TRBJ2-1	CASIARGGDEQFF
TRBV29-1	TRBJ2-7	CSVEADEYEQYF
TRBV27	.	CASSLTGNEQYF
TRBV25-1	TRBJ2-7	CASTGSLPYEQYF
TRBV9	TRBJ1-2	CASSQIDGYGYTF
TRBV29-1	TRBJ2-1	CSASGLAEIYNEQFF
TRBV29-1	TRBJ2-7	CSVGYGYEQYF
TRBV29-1	TRBJ2-1	CVSGAKFF
TRBV7-9	TRBJ2-4	CASSSDKSQNIQYF
TRBV5-1	TRBJ2-7	CASSLGTVYEQYF
TRBV6-5	TRBJ1-2	CASSYSRGALHGYTF
TRBV29-1	TRBJ2-7	CSVEMGEQYF
TRBV5-1	TRBJ2-3	CASRIGATDTQYF
TRBV29-1	TRBJ2-7	CSVDGGINEQYF
TRBV6-1	TRBJ1-1	CASSEAQGWTEAFF
TRBV27	TRBJ1-1	CASSGGGMNTEAFF
TRBV25-1	TRBJ2-7	CASSTGGYYEQYF
TRBV7-9	TRBJ1-1	CASSLRTLDEAFF
TRBV6-6	TRBJ2-3	CASSPHRNTQYF
TRBV6-1	TRBJ2-2	CASKVRGDTGELFF
TRBV6-5	TRBJ2-1	CASRGRSNEQFF
TRBV27	TRBJ2-5	CASSLQGLGRQETQYF
TRBV25-1	TRBJ1-2	CATLQGDGYTF
TRBV5-1	TRBJ2-7	CASSKGDQAHYEQYF
TRBV29-1	TRBJ2-5	CSVGEPLQETQYF
TRBV4-1	TRBJ2-5	CASSHPGATYQETQYF
TRBV29-1	TRBJ1-2	CSVEREGYGYTF
TRBV7-2	TRBJ2-3	CASSPGLGPDTQYF
TRBV28	TRBJ1-2	CASKISGRETNYGYTF